The present entry profiles one T cell receptor (beta chain) with its context. These data come from a study of blood T cell repertoires in COVID-19. Study-wide background: In each case, the material was cDNA or gDNA derived from T cells, B-cell-depleted T cells, or PBMCs.

Profiled with immunoSEQ multiplex PCR; TCRdb holds only in-frame clones, not every one. The sample shows 88,000 or so clones, 75% to 90% of them seen only once. The CDR3 totals 16 residues. J was trimmed by 4 bases and V by 1 base; bases with no gene match: 8. Germline CDR1 reads KGHSH; CDR2 reads LQKENI. This clonotype originated in a man between 60 and 75 years old with acute or convalescent COVID-19. The chain is built from TRBV18 and TRBJ2-3; TRBD1 matches at 7 bases. What was sequenced was peripheral blood. CDR3: CASSPLGQALADTQYF. The CDR3 DNA reads TGTGCCAGCTCACCACTCGGACAGGCTCTTGCAGATACGCAGTATTTT. Based on the CDR3 plus reference TRBV18 and TRBJ2-3, the full variable domain is NAGVMQNPRHLVRRRGQEARLRCSPMKGHSHVYWYRQLPEEGLKFMVYLQKENIIDESGMPKERFSAEFPKEGPSILRIQQVVRGDSAAYFCASSPLGQALADTQYFGPGTRLTVL.